This TCR beta chain derives from a study of circulating CD8 cells and anti-PD-1 response in melanoma. Study-level background: Every 2 weeks, patients got 3 mg/kg nivolumab intravenously. Non-responders showed stable or progressive disease; responders showed complete or partial response. Study results and limitations: Subset repertoires were largely private at M1, with under 8% shared.

Sorting of live CD3+CD8+TCRalphabeta+ cells by PD-1 and/or TIGIT gave four subsets. This CDR3 has 15 amino acids. V dropped 5 bases and J dropped 5; count of bases not matched to a gene: 4. Germline CDR1 SGHTA, CDR2 FQGTGA. This clonotype is large. Its antigen is as yet unknown. The QIAseq Immune Repertoire TCR panel built the libraries from approximately 15 ng of total RNA. MiXCR, applied by TCRdb to the reads, yields one record per CDR3 protein. The sample records 1,300 to 1,500 distinct CDR3 sequences, around 8% being singletons. This material consisted of CD8+ T cells from PBMCs, taken at baseline or after one month of anti-PD-1 therapy (not recorded which). V is TRBV7-3 and J is TRBJ2-3, with 13 bases aligning to TRBD2. The receptor was isolated from a human donor with melanoma. The CDR3 sequence is CASSVLAGGQDTQYF. The CDR3 nucleotides are TGTGCCAGCAGCGTACTAGCGGGGGGGCAAGATACGCAGTATTTT.